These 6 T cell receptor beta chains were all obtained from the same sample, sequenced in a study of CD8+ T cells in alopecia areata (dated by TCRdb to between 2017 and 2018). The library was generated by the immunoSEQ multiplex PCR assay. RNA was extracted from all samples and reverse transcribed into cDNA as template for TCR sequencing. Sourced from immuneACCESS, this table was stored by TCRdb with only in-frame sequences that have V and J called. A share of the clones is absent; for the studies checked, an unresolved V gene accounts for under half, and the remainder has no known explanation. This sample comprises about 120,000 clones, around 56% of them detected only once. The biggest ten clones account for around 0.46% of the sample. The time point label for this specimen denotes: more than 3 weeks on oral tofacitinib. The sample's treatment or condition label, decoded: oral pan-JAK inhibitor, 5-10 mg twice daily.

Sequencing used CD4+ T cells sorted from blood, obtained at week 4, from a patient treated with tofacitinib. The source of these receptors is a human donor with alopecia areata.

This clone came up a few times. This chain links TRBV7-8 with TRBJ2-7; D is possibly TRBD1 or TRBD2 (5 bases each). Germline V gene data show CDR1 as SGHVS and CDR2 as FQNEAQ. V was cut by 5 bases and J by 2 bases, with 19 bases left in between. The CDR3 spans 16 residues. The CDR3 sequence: CASSPSRDFWTYEQYF. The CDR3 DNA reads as TGTGCCAGCAGCCCTAGCAGGGATTTTTGGACCTACGAGCAGTACTTC.

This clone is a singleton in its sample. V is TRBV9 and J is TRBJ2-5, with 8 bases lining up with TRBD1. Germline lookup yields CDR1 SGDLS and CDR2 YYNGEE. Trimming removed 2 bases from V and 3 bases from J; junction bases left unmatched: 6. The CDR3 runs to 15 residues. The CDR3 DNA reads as TGTGCCAGCAGCGTCGCACCGACAGGGGAAGAGACCCAGTACTTC. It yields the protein CASSVAPTGEETQYF.

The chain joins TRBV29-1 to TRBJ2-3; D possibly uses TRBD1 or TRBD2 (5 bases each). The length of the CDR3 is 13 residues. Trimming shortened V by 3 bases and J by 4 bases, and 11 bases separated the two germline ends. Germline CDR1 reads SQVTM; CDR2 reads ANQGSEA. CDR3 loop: CSVEVRGADTQYF. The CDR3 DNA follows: TGCAGCGTTGAGGTCCGAGGGGCAGATACGCAGTATTTT.

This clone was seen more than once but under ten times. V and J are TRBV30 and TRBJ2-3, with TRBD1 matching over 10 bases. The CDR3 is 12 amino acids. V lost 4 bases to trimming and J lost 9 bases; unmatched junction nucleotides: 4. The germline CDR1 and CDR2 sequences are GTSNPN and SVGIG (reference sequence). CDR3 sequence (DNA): TGTGCCTGGAACCAGGGACAGGGGACGCAGTATTTT. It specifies CAWNQGQGTQYF. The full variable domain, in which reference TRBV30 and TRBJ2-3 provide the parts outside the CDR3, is SQTIHQWPATLVQPVGSPLSLECTVEGTSNPNLYWYRQAAGRGLQLLFYSVGIGQISSEVPQNLSASRPQDRQFILSSKKLLLSDSGFYLCAWNQGQGTQYFGPGTRLTVL.

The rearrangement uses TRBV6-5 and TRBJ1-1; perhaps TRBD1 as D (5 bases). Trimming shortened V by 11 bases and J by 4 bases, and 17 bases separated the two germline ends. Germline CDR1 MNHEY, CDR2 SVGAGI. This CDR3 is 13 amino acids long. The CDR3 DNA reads TGTGCCGTACGTCGTACGGGGGGCACTGAAGCTTTCTTT. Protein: CAVRRTGGTEAFF.

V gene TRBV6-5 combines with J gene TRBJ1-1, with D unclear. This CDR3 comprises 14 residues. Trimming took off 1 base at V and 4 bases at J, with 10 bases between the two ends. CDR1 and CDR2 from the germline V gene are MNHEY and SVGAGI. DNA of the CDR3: TGTGCCAGCAGTTACTGGAGTACGGGCACTGAAGCTTTCTTT. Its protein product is CASSYWSTGTEAFF.